This passage covers 5 T cell receptor beta chains from one sample sequenced in a study of beta chain features in type 1 diabetes. Study-level points and caveats: Among patients with Type 1 diabetes, TCRB CDR3s were moderately but significantly shorter in every one of the four CD4+ subsets.

The sequenced template was cDNA made from the entire isolated RNA. Assay used: immunoSEQ multiplex PCR; TCRdb lists only in-frame clones, some missing. The table records some 14,000 clones, around three fifths of them present only once. Their specific antigens are unknown. Sequencing was done on a sample of stem cell memory CD4+ T cells from blood. These receptors were taken from a woman between 18 and 30 years old with type 1 diabetes.

The J gene is TRBJ2-4, the V gene TRBV18; D is perhaps TRBD2 (7 bases). V dropped 4 bases and J dropped 8 bases, with 9 bases sitting between them. The CDR3 consists of 12 residues. CDR1 and CDR2 from the germline V gene are KGHSH and LQKENI. The CDR3, as DNA: TGTGCCAGCTCACGGGAGGGGGACATTCAGTACTTC. It codes for CASSREGDIQYF.

The chain couples TRBV2 to TRBJ2-1; possible D gene TRBD2, 5 bases. Germline loops: CDR1 SNHLY, CDR2 FYNNEI. Between the trimmed V and J ends, which lost 5 bases and 0 bases, there was a span of 14 bases. The CDR3 spans 16 residues. CDR3 bases: TGTGCCAGCAGTCTACTAGACCCCAGCTCCTACAATGAGCAGTTCTTC. Residues: CASSLLDPSSYNEQFF.

The rearrangement joins TRBV28 to TRBJ2-7; TRBD2 matches at 11 bases. The V and J ends lost 8 bases and 8 bases, in that order; junction bases with no gene match: 14. CDR1 and CDR2 from the germline V gene are MDHEN and SYDVKM. There are 15 residues in the CDR3. CDR3 amino acids: CASGLWMVAGGKQYF. As DNA, the CDR3 is TGTGCCAGCGGTCTTTGGATGGTAGCGGGAGGGAAGCAGTACTTC.

The gene calls are TRBV29-1 and TRBJ2-1, with 8 bases aligning to TRBD2. Losses at the gene ends were 0 bases for V and 2 bases for J; bases not matched to a gene: 9. The CDR3 is made up of 17 amino acids. Germline CDR1 is SQVTM and CDR2 is ANQGSEA. The CDR3 protein is CSVEDFIRTSPYNEQFF. In DNA form, the CDR3 reads TGCAGCGTTGAAGACTTTATCAGGACTAGCCCCTACAATGAGCAGTTCTTC.

The V and J genes are TRBV5-4 and TRBJ1-3, with 9 bases identical to TRBD1. V gave up 4 bases and J gave up 7 bases; unmatched junction bases: 9. CDR1 and CDR2 from the germline V gene are SGHNT and YYREEE (reference sequence). The CDR3 runs 15 residues. The CDR3 DNA sequence: TGTGCCAGCAGCCTGCGGACAGGGGCGCAGAACACCATATATTTT. This translates into CASSLRTGAQNTIYF.